These 30 T cell receptor beta chains were sequenced from one sample in a study of T cell responses to AZD1222 COVID-19 vaccine. Profiled with immunoSEQ multiplex PCR; TCRdb holds only in-frame clones, not every one. The top ten hold approximately 1.1% of the sample, which has fewer than 150,000 clones, more than 75% seen once. This specimen was peripheral blood, taken on day 0 of AZD1222 vaccination. Receptors were obtained from an adult in good health.

The chain employs TRBV9 and TRBJ1-1; D is unclear. The V gene's germline CDR1 is SGDLS and CDR2 YYNGEE. The ends were cut back, 1 base at V and 0 bases at J, with 16 bases in the middle. The CDR3 runs 17 residues. CDR3 coding DNA: TGTGCCAGCAGCGTAAGTGCTTTTGAGGCATTGAACACTGAAGCTTTCTTT. Its translation is CASSVSAFEALNTEAFF.

On this clone: The sample contains more than one DNA sequence encoding this CDR3. This chain uses TRBV18 with TRBJ2-3; D is unclear. Germline V gives CDR1 KGHSH, CDR2 LQKENI. Trimming removed 1 base at V and 0 bases at J, with 2 bases between. CDR3 size: 13 residues. CDR3 in amino acids: CASSPLSTDTQYF. The CDR3 nucleotides are TGTGCCAGCTCACCACTAAGCACAGATACGCAGTATTTT.

The chain employs TRBV18 and TRBJ1-5; D not resolved. Germline V lookup: CDR1 KGHSH, CDR2 LQKENI. The CDR3 runs to 14 residues. V lost 3 bases, J lost 3 bases, and 9 bases lay in between. CDR3 residues: CASSPAPPNQPQHF. CDR3 DNA: TGTGCCAGCTCACCGGCTCCCCCCAATCAGCCCCAGCATTTT.

The chain combines TRBV5-5 with TRBJ1-4, with D possibly TRBD1 on 6 matching bases. Trimming left V 0 bases short and J 8 bases short, with 11 bases between. This CDR3 contains 14 residues. Germline-derived CDR1 and CDR2 are SGHKS and YYEKEE (reference sequence). The CDR3 sequence: CASSLVQGGEKLFF. The CDR3 bases are TGTGCCAGCAGCTTGGTACAGGGTGGCGAAAAACTGTTTTTT. The full variable domain, with the rest looked up from reference TRBV5-5 and TRBJ1-4, is DAGVTQSPTHLIKTRGQQVTLRCSPISGHKSVSWYQQVLGQGPQFIFQYYEKEERGRGNFPDRFSARQFPNYSSELNVNALLLGDSALYLCASSLVQGGEKLFFGSGTQLSVL.

The rearrangement uses TRBV7-8 and TRBJ2-7; TRBD1 or TRBD2 may be the D gene (6 bases each). V lost 5 bases and J 4 bases, leaving 15 bases between the germline ends. The CDR3 consists of 14 residues. Per germline, CDR1 SGHVS and CDR2 FQNEAQ. DNA for the CDR3: TGTGCCAGCAGCCTACTAGCTCAGGGGTACGAGCAGTACTTC. Amino acid sequence: CASSLLAQGYEQYF.

This rearrangement joins TRBV6-1 to TRBJ2-7; D perhaps matches TRBD2 (5 bases). Trimming removed 3 bases from V and 2 bases from J, with 14 bases in between. Germline-derived CDR1 and CDR2 are MNHNS and SASEGT. The CDR3 has 15 amino acids. The CDR3 spells CASSEGGYETYEQYF. CDR3 sequence (DNA): TGTGCCAGCAGTGAGGGCGGGTATGAGACCTACGAGCAGTACTTC.

This rearrangement joins TRBV7-2 to TRBJ2-1; D unclear. CDR1 and CDR2 from the germline V gene are SGHTA and FQGNSA. Trimming removed 5 bases from V and 1 base from J, with 12 bases in between. This CDR3 has 15 residues. In DNA form, the CDR3 reads TGTGCCAGCAGCCCCTTCGTCGGGTCCTACAATGAGCAGTTCTTC. It is translated as CASSPFVGSYNEQFF.

This clone was picked up a small number of times. The chain has TRBV30 and TRBJ1-1, with 8 bases lining up with TRBD1. Germline lookup yields CDR1 GTSNPN and CDR2 SVGIG (reference sequence). The J segment lost 4 bases and the V segment lost 2 bases, leaving 3 bases of the junction unmatched. This CDR3 region has 13 residues. CDR3 protein: CAWSWDRSTEAFF. The CDR3, as DNA: TGTGCCTGGAGTTGGGACAGGAGCACTGAAGCTTTCTTT.

V gene TRBV3-1 (or the pseudogene TRBV3-2) combines with J gene TRBJ1-4; 7 bases line up with TRBD1. Germline lookup yields CDR1 LGHDT and CDR2 YNNKEL (reference sequence). The V segment lost 1 base and the J segment 10 bases; nucleotides outside the gene matches: 18. This CDR3 spans 18 amino acids. The CDR3 loop reads CASSQGGPGGPVFGKLFF. The DNA for the CDR3 is TGTGCCAGCAGCCAAGGGGGGCCAGGGGGGCCGGTGTTTGGAAAACTGTTTTTT.

V is TRBV7-9 and J is TRBJ1-3; D unclear. This CDR3 comprises 14 residues. The germline gives CDR1 SEHNR, CDR2 FQNEAQ (reference sequence). V was shortened by 1 base and J by 4 bases, with 8 bases between the two germline ends. Here the CDR3 reads CASSLVGEGNTIYF. As DNA, the CDR3 is TGTGCCAGCAGCTTAGTCGGGGAAGGAAACACCATATATTTT.

The rearrangement joins TRBV5-6 to TRBJ2-1; tentative D call: TRBD1 (5 bases). Germline CDR1 and CDR2: SGHDT and YYEEEE. Trimming took off 1 base at V and 2 bases at J, with 7 bases between the two ends. The CDR3 consists of 14 residues. CDR3 in DNA: TGTGCCAGCAGCTTGACAGGTCCCTACAATGAGCAGTTCTTC. It specifies CASSLTGPYNEQFF. The whole variable domain, remainder taken from reference TRBV5-6 and TRBJ2-1, is DAGVTQSPTHLIKTRGQQVTLRCSPKSGHDTVSWYQQALGQGPQFIFQYYEEEERQRGNFPDRFSGHQFPNYSSELNVNALLLGDSALYLCASSLTGPYNEQFFGPGTRLTVL.

The chain carries TRBV4-1 and TRBJ2-7; no firm D call. Germline V gives CDR1 MGHRA, CDR2 YSYEKL. Trimming removed 1 base at V and 0 bases at J, with 7 bases between. CDR3 size: 14 residues. The CDR3 spells CASSQGRSSYEQYF. CDR3 bases: TGCGCCAGCAGCCAAGGACGGAGCTCCTACGAGCAGTACTTC.

V and J are TRBV12-3 or TRBV12-4 and TRBJ1-1; D not certain. This CDR3 is built from 12 residues. The germline V and J ends were trimmed by 3 bases and 1 base, with 3 bases remaining between them. The DNA of the CDR3 is TGTGCCAGCAGTTTGTGGAACACTGAAGCTTTCTTT. It yields the protein CASSLWNTEAFF.

This chain links TRBV30 with TRBJ2-2, with TRBD1 as a possible D gene (5 bases). This CDR3 has 14 residues. In germline, CDR1 is GTSNPN, CDR2 SVGIG (reference sequence). Trimming took 8 bases from V and 0 from J, leaving 13 bases between them. The CDR3 reads CATKQDPNTGELFF. CDR3 nucleotides: TGTGCCACAAAACAGGATCCGAACACCGGGGAGCTGTTTTTT.

The V and J genes are TRBV14 and TRBJ1-1; D not certain. This CDR3 has 18 amino acids. Trimming shortened V by 3 bases and J by 0 bases, and 20 bases separated the two germline ends. Germline assignment: CDR1 SGHDN and CDR2 FVKESK. The CDR3 nucleotides read TGTGCCAGCAGCCAGACACGAGCAAGCGGAGGAGTGAACACTGAAGCTTTCTTT. This translates into CASSQTRASGGVNTEAFF.

The chain is built from TRBV19 and TRBJ2-3; 11 positions match TRBD2. The J segment lost 3 bases and the V segment lost 8 bases, leaving 4 bases of the junction unmatched. Germline V gives CDR1 LNHDA, CDR2 SQIVND (reference sequence). There are 14 residues in the CDR3. The CDR3 spells CASQLAGATDTQYF. In nucleotides, the CDR3 is TGTGCCAGTCAACTAGCGGGGGCAACAGATACGCAGTATTTT. Filled out from reference TRBV19 and TRBJ2-3, the complete variable domain reads DGGITQSPKYLFRKEGQNVTLSCEQNLNHDAMYWYRQDPGQGLRLIYYSQIVNDFQKGDIAEGYSVSREKKESFPLTVTSAQKNPTAFYLCASQLAGATDTQYFGPGTRLTVL.

CDR3 residues: CSASKPGMNTEAFF. DNA for the CDR3: TGCAGTGCTAGTAAGCCAGGGATGAACACTGAAGCTTTCTTT. The chain joins TRBV20-1 to TRBJ1-1, with a possible D match to TRBD1 (5 bases). Between the trimmed V and J ends, which lost 3 bases and 0 bases, there was a span of 11 bases. Germline CDR1 DFQATT, CDR2 SNEGSKA (reference sequence). This CDR3 contains 14 residues.

The V gene is TRBV6-6, the J gene TRBJ1-2; 8 bases line up with TRBD1. This CDR3 has 12 amino acids. The germline V gene encodes CDR1 MNHNY and CDR2 SVGAGI (reference sequence). V lost 7 bases to trimming and J lost 11 bases; unmatched junction nucleotides: 9. The CDR3 region has the DNA TGTGCCAGCACCCAAACTACAGGGGGTTACACCTTC. Its protein product is CASTQTTGGYTF.

The rearrangement links TRBV6-5 to TRBJ1-2; D uncertain. The CDR3 is made up of 14 amino acids. With 2 bases removed from V and 0 bases from J, the gap between germline ends came to 7 bases. Germline-derived CDR1 and CDR2 are MNHEY and SVGAGI. The CDR3 DNA sequence: TGTGCCAGCAGTTACGACGGAGCTAACTATGGCTACACCTTC. It yields the protein CASSYDGANYGYTF.

This clone was counted between two and nine times. The gene calls are TRBV19 and TRBJ1-5; 9 nucleotides line up with TRBD1. Unmatched junction bases numbered 9, after V lost 6 bases and J lost 3 bases. From germline, CDR1 is LNHDA and CDR2 SQIVND (reference sequence). The CDR3 covers 16 residues. The CDR3 DNA sequence: TGTGCCAGTAGCCAACCGGACAGGGGTTTCAATCAGCCCCAGCATTTT. This translates into CASSQPDRGFNQPQHF. The full variable domain, completed using reference TRBV19 and TRBJ1-5, is DGGITQSPKYLFRKEGQNVTLSCEQNLNHDAMYWYRQDPGQGLRLIYYSQIVNDFQKGDIAEGYSVSREKKESFPLTVTSAQKNPTAFYLCASSQPDRGFNQPQHFGDGTRLSIL.

On this clone: One junction end disagrees with the germline gene, perhaps due to a read error. The chain combines TRBV4-2 with TRBJ2-7; TRBD2 matches 13 bases. The CDR3 totals 18 residues. Germline V lookup: CDR1 LGHNA, CDR2 YNFKEQ. CDR3 DNA: TGTACCAGCAGCCAAACTAGCGGGGGGGCCGATTTTCCCTACGAGCAGTACTTC. Protein sequence: CTSSQTSGGADFPYEQYF.

The chain uses TRBV4-1 and TRBJ1-2; D gene ambiguous. The germline CDR1 and CDR2 sequences are MGHRA and YSYEKL. The CDR3 runs to 13 residues. Trimming took off 2 bases at V and 4 bases at J, with 8 bases between the two ends. In nucleotides, the CDR3 is TGCGCCAGCAGCCAACAGGAGGGCTATGGCTACACCTTC. Translating it yields CASSQQEGYGYTF.

There are a few counts of this clone. This chain links TRBV7-9 with TRBJ2-1; D possibly corresponds to TRBD2 (5 bases). Germline V CDR1 and CDR2: SEHNR, FQNEAQ (reference sequence). This CDR3 is built from 16 residues. V was pared by 4 bases and J by 5 bases, with 18 bases between. This chain's CDR3 is CASSSGSGVRNNEQFF. The CDR3 DNA is TGTGCCAGCAGCTCAGGATCCGGGGTTAGAAACAATGAGCAGTTCTTC. The full variable domain, its missing parts supplied by reference TRBV7-9 and TRBJ2-1, is DTGVSQNPRHKITKRGQNVTFRCDPISEHNRLYWYRQTLGQGPEFLTYFQNEAQLEKSRLLSDRFSAERPKGSFSTLEIQRTEQGDSAMYLCASSSGSGVRNNEQFFGPGTRLTVL.

This rearrangement joins TRBV11-2 to TRBJ1-6; TRBD1 might be the D (6 bases). Germline lookup yields CDR1 SGHAT and CDR2 FQNNGV. The CDR3 consists of 16 residues. Trimming took 3 bases from V and 0 from J, leaving 9 bases between them. The CDR3 reads CASSFEGGSYNSPLHF. CDR3 nucleotides: TGTGCCAGCAGCTTCGAGGGGGGCTCCTATAATTCACCCCTCCACTTT.

The gene calls are TRBV19 and TRBJ2-7, with D tentatively TRBD1 or TRBD2 (5 bases each). This CDR3 contains 13 residues. Germline CDR1 LNHDA, CDR2 SQIVND (reference sequence). V lost 5 bases to trimming and J lost 5 bases, with 13 bases between them. CDR3 residues: CASSLGRRNEQYF. CDR3 coding DNA: TGTGCCAGTAGTCTGGGGCGGAGGAACGAGCAGTACTTC.

The V gene is TRBV3-1 (or the pseudogene TRBV3-2), the J gene TRBJ1-2; D call uncertain. Germline lookup yields CDR1 LGHDT and CDR2 YNNKEL (reference sequence). Trimming cost V 1 base and J 5 bases, with 8 bases left between them. There are 13 residues in the CDR3. The CDR3 coding sequence is TGTGCCAGCAGCCAAGGAGCACCTTATGGCTACACCTTC. Protein: CASSQGAPYGYTF.

The chain carries TRBV5-1 and TRBJ2-7, with 8 bases lining up with TRBD1. Germline-derived CDR1 and CDR2 are SGHRS and YFSETQ. The trim removed 0 bases at V and 4 bases at J, leaving 6 bases unmatched. The CDR3 contains 15 residues. As DNA, the CDR3 is TGCGCCAGCAGCTTGGACAGGGGGGCAAGGTACGAGCAGTACTTC. This sequence encodes CASSLDRGARYEQYF.

The chain carries TRBV18 and TRBJ1-1; tentatively, D is TRBD1 (5 bases). The length of the CDR3 is 14 residues. Germline CDR1 and CDR2: KGHSH and LQKENI. V lost 3 bases, J lost 1 base, and 9 bases lay in between. Written as DNA, the CDR3 is TGTGCCAGCTCACCCCAGGGACCGAACACTGAAGCTTTCTTT. Translation: CASSPQGPNTEAFF.

The rearrangement links TRBV4-3 to TRBJ2-3; D is undetermined. The CDR3 has 15 residues. CDR1 and CDR2 (germline): LGHNA, YSLEER. V was trimmed by 5 bases and J by 0 bases, leaving 12 bases between them. CDR3 protein: CASSAQGRSTDTQYF. In DNA form, the CDR3 reads TGCGCCAGCAGCGCTCAAGGACGTAGCACAGATACGCAGTATTTT.

The chain recombines TRBV6-5 with TRBJ1-2; perhaps TRBD1 as D (6 bases). Germline lookup yields CDR1 MNHEY and CDR2 SVGAGI. The CDR3 has 14 amino acids. V dropped 6 bases and J dropped 4 bases, with 15 bases sitting between them. The CDR3 loop is CASRTRGHSYGYTF. CDR3 bases: TGTGCCAGCAGAACCAGGGGTCATAGCTATGGCTACACCTTC.